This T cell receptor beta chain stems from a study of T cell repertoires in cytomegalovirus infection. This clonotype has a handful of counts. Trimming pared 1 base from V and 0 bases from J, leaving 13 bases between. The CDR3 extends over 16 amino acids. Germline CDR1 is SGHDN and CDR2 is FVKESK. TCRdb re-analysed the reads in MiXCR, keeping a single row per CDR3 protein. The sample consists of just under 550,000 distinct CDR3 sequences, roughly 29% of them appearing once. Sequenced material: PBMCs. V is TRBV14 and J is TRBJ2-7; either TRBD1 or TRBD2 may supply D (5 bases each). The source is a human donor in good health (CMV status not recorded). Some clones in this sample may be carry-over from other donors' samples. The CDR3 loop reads CASSQVSRGNSYEQYF. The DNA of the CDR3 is TGTGCCAGCAGCCAAGTGTCACGGGGCAACTCCTACGAGCAGTACTTC. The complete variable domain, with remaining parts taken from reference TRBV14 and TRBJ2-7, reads EAGVTQFPSHSVIEKGQTVTLRCDPISGHDNLYWYRRVMGKEIKFLLHFVKESKQDESGMPNNRFLAERTGGTYSTLKVQPAELEDSGVYFCASSQVSRGNSYEQYFGPGTRLTVT.